This entry lists 17 T cell receptor beta chains sequenced from one sample in a study of beta chain features in type 1 diabetes. Expressed TCRB transcripts were sequenced, since all the RNA that had been isolated was reverse transcribed. The protocol was immunoSEQ multiplex PCR, while the TCRdb copy is restricted to in-frame clones and leaves out a portion. The sample carries about 360,000 clones, approximately 12% recorded once. Material for sequencing was naive CD4+ T cells from blood. The receptors derive from a man aged 18-30 years in good health.

There are a few counts of this clone. The rearrangement uses TRBV4-1 and TRBJ2-5; 9 positions agree with TRBD2. The CDR3 consists of 16 residues. Germline trimming cut 1 base from V and 3 bases from J; bases unmatched to any gene: 6. Germline V gives CDR1 MGHRA, CDR2 YSYEKL. DNA for the CDR3: TGCGCCAGCAGCCAAGGTTGGGCTAGCGGGAAAGAGACCCAGTACTTC. Its translation: CASSQGWASGKETQYF.

The rearrangement links TRBV5-4 to TRBJ2-3; maybe TRBD2 (5 bases). CDR3 length: 14 residues. The V gene lost 0 bases and the J gene lost 2 bases, with 7 bases spanning the gap. CDR1 and CDR2 from the germline V gene are SGHNT and YYREEE (reference sequence). The CDR3 DNA follows: TGTGCCAGCAGCTTGGCGGGAACCACAGATACGCAGTATTTT. As protein: CASSLAGTTDTQYF.

This sequence joins TRBV28 and TRBJ2-2, with a weak D call TRBD2 (5 bases). The germline gives CDR1 MDHEN, CDR2 SYDVKM. The CDR3 is made up of 14 amino acids. CDR3 in amino acids: CASDGDLNTGELFF. The CDR3 nucleotides are TGTGCGTCAGACGGGGATCTAAACACCGGGGAGCTGTTTTTT.

This clone was found a few times. This sequence joins TRBV4-3 and TRBJ1-1, with TRBD1 identical over 7 bases. The CDR3 loop spans 13 amino acids. Germline trimming cut 8 bases from V and 5 bases from J; bases unmatched to any gene: 8. In germline, CDR1 is LGHNA, CDR2 YSLEER. Here the CDR3 reads CASAATGTTEAFF. As DNA, the CDR3 is TGCGCCAGCGCCGCGACAGGGACAACTGAAGCTTTCTTT.

Only a few counts were recorded for this clone. The chain carries TRBV4-2 and TRBJ2-7, with D possibly TRBD1 on 5 matching bases. Germline V gene lookup returns CDR1 LGHNA and CDR2 YNFKEQ. The CDR3 covers 16 residues. V gave up 0 bases and J gave up 3 bases, with 15 bases separating them. CDR3 bases: TGTGCCAGCAGCCAAGAATGGGGCAGCTTGTTCTACGAGCAGTACTTC. This sequence encodes CASSQEWGSLFYEQYF.

The sample holds a few counts of this clone. The V call is TRBV5-4, the J call TRBJ1-2; D is uncertain. Between the trimmed V and J ends, which lost 4 bases and 0 bases, there was a span of 10 bases. The CDR3 contains 14 residues. Germline assignment: CDR1 SGHNT and CDR2 YYREEE (reference sequence). The CDR3: CASSDTRANYGYTF. CDR3 DNA sequence: TGTGCCAGCAGCGACACGCGAGCTAACTATGGCTACACCTTC.

The rearrangement joins TRBV30 to TRBJ2-3; 13 nucleotides agree with TRBD2. Germline V gives CDR1 GTSNPN, CDR2 SVGIG (reference sequence). The length of the CDR3 is 15 residues. V gave up 3 bases and J gave up 5 bases; unmatched junction bases: 5. Here the CDR3 reads CAWSGTSGALDTQYF. For the CDR3, the DNA is TGTGCCTGGAGCGGGACTAGCGGGGCATTAGATACGCAGTATTTT.

This clone was observed a handful of times. Here the CDR3 reads CASRARTVNTEAFF. In DNA, the CDR3 is TGTGCCAGCAGAGCCCGGACAGTGAACACTGAAGCTTTCTTT. V and J are TRBV11-1 and TRBJ1-1, with D possibly TRBD1 on 6 matching bases. Trimming removed 6 bases at V and 0 bases at J, with 11 bases between. CDR3 size: 14 residues. The germline gives CDR1 SGHAT, CDR2 FQDESV (reference sequence).

The rearrangement links TRBV7-3 to TRBJ1-1, with 11 bases that match TRBD1. The germline V gene encodes CDR1 SGHTA and CDR2 FQGTGA. The CDR3 consists of 16 residues. Trimming took 0 bases from V and 4 from J; bases not matched to a gene: 4. This CDR3 is CASSLTQGQGGTEAFF. The CDR3 DNA follows: TGTGCCAGCAGCTTAACACAGGGACAGGGGGGCACTGAAGCTTTCTTT.

This clone occurred a few times. The V gene is TRBV5-1, the J gene TRBJ2-3; 8 positions match TRBD2. CDR1 and CDR2 (germline): SGHRS, YFSETQ. The V and J ends lost 0 bases and 5 bases, in that order; junction bases with no gene match: 8. The CDR3 totals 16 residues. CDR3 sequence reads: CASSLERGLGRDTQYF. DNA for the CDR3: TGCGCCAGCAGCTTGGAGCGGGGGCTCGGGAGAGATACGCAGTATTTT.

The V call is TRBV7-2, the J call TRBJ2-1; D unresolved. Trimming removed 0 bases at V and 0 bases at J, with 6 bases between. Germline CDR1 SGHTA, CDR2 FQGNSA. The CDR3 is 15 residues long. The CDR3 here is CASSLAVGSYNEQFF. CDR3 coding DNA: TGTGCCAGCAGCTTAGCGGTCGGCTCCTACAATGAGCAGTTCTTC.

Notes on this clone: Other DNA sequences in this sample translate to the same CDR3. The rearrangement uses TRBV7-3 and TRBJ2-1; tentatively, D is TRBD2 (6 bases). The V and J ends lost 4 bases and 6 bases respectively, with 10 bases between them. Looked up from germline, CDR1 is SGHTA and CDR2 is FQGTGA. The CDR3 is 13 amino acids. The CDR3 region has the DNA TGTGCCAGCAGCTCCCCCGGGGGCAATGAGCAGTTCTTC. This translates into CASSSPGGNEQFF.

This clone has only a few counts. CDR3 sequence reads: CASSVTVNYNEQFF. As DNA, the CDR3 is TGTGCCAGCAGCGTAACAGTAAACTACAATGAGCAGTTCTTC. The rearrangement joins TRBV9 to TRBJ2-1, with D unclear. The CDR3 has 14 residues. Per the germline V gene, CDR1 is SGDLS and CDR2 is YYNGEE. V was trimmed by 1 base and J by 3 bases, leaving 8 bases between them.

This chain connects TRBV7-2 to TRBJ1-1; 11 positions agree with TRBD1. V trimming: 5 bases; J trimming: 4 bases; junction bases outside the gene matches: 6. CDR1 and CDR2 (germline): SGHTA, FQGNSA. This CDR3 comprises 15 residues. CDR3 sequence reads: CASSKWTGGPTEAFF. CDR3 sequence (DNA): TGTGCCAGCAGCAAATGGACAGGGGGCCCCACTGAAGCTTTCTTT.

This clone was detected a few times. The J gene is TRBJ2-5, the V gene TRBV2; D is perhaps TRBD2 (6 bases). V gave up 6 bases and J gave up 5 bases, with 22 bases separating them. Germline V gene sequence: CDR1 SNHLY, CDR2 FYNNEI. This CDR3 is built from 16 residues. CDR3 DNA sequence: TGTGCCAGCAGGCGATGGGCGGGACTTCAGATTGAGACCCAGTACTTC. It codes for CASRRWAGLQIETQYF.

The rearrangement uses TRBV5-4 and TRBJ2-7; tentative D call: TRBD1 (6 bases). The CDR3 has 13 amino acids. The V end lost 4 bases, the J end lost 2 bases, and 10 bases lay between the germline ends. The germline CDR1 and CDR2 sequences are SGHNT and YYREEE (reference sequence). CDR3 bases: TGTGCCAGCAGCCCAGACAGGACCTACGAGCAGTACTTC. Residues: CASSPDRTYEQYF. The variable domain in full, with the rest retrieved from reference TRBV5-4 and TRBJ2-7, is ETGVTQSPTHLIKTRGQQVTLRCSSQSGHNTVSWYQQALGQGPQFIFQYYREEENGRGNFPPRFSGLQFPNYSSELNVNALELDDSALYLCASSPDRTYEQYFGPGTRLTVT.

This clone has only a few counts. This chain connects TRBV19 to TRBJ2-3; 8 nucleotides match TRBD2. This CDR3 is 15 amino acids long. The ends lost 6 bases at V and 0 bases at J; junction bases unmatched: 5. Looked up from germline, CDR1 is LNHDA and CDR2 is SQIVND (reference sequence). In DNA, the CDR3 is TGTGCCAGTAGGCAAGCGGGGGATAGCACAGATACGCAGTATTTT. Protein product: CASRQAGDSTDTQYF.